Sequencing of this T cell receptor beta chain was carried out in a study of response to subunit inactivated influenza vaccine (dated by TCRdb to the late 2010s). Looking at the study overall: To follow how T cells responded to a trivalent subunit inactivated influenza vaccine, the researchers relied on deep quantitative profiling of the T cell receptor repertoire. Results the study describes overall, beyond this receptor: The authors proposed that each seasonal influenza vaccination may bring in only a limited number of new T cells.

For this clonotype: Its antigen remains unidentified. Its ends do not fully match the called genes, so a read error is possible.

Measured from the cysteine to the phenylalanine, the CDR3 is 16 residues long. Just the 48-base CDR3 DNA is kept, in frame starting at base 1. CDR1 and CDR2, looked up from the germline V gene, are MNHNS and SASEGT. The library was produced with RT-PCR. Data came from an Illumina HiSeq 2500. TCRdb handled the public reads itself, with Q25 trimming in fastp and clone calling in MiXCR, and kept productive beta chains. Each CDR3 protein gets just one entry, which takes the most common genes and DNA from the rows behind it. This sample comprises some 640,000 distinct CDR3 sequences, approximately 14% of them detected only once. The ten largest clones add up to roughly 6.4% of the sample.

The source is a man aged 45-60 years who received an inactivated influenza vaccine. Donor details come from another sample of the same person, matched by shared clones. The sample consisted of PBMCs from blood, taken about 14 days before vaccination. The rearrangement joined TRBV6-1 to TRBJ2-5, with 11 junctional bases fitting TRBD1. The nucleotide sequence reads as follows: TGTGCCAGCAGTGGCCCCGGACAGGGGGCTCAAGAGGCCCAGTACTTC. Its protein is CASSGPGQGAQEAQYF.